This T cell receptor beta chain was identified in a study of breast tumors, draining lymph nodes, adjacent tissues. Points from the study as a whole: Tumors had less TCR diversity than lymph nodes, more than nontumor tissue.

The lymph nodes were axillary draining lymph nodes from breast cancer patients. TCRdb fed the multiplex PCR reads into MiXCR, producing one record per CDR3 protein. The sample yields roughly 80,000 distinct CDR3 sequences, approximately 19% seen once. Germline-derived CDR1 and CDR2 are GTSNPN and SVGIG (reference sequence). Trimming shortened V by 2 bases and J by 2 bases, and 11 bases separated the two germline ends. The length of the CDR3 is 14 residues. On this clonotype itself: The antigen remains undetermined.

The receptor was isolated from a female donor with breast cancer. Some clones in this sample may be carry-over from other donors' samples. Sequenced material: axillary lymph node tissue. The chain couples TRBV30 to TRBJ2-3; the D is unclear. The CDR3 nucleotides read TGTGCCTGGAGTCGCATAACGCCCACAGATACGCAGTATTTT. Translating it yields CAWSRITPTDTQYF.